This TCR beta chain was identified during a study of spatial heterogeneity in lung cancer. The overall study: Donors were about 70 untreated early-stage non-small cell lung cancer patients. Follow-up PBMC specimens underwent sequencing when available; their median timing was approximately 26 months after resection.

Trimming removed 5 bases from V and 1 base from J, with 11 bases in between. Looked up from germline, CDR1 is SEHNR and CDR2 is FQNEAQ (reference sequence). The CDR3 loop spans 14 amino acids. This clonotype was counted ten times or more. One entry per CDR3 protein, called by TCRdb with MiXCR from the 5' RACE reads. The table has roughly 30,000 distinct CDR3 sequences, about 10% seen once. Time point denoted: blood at routine non-recurrence follow-up after resection. In each case, whole RNA from tumor, nontumor lung or frozen PBMC was sequenced unsorted. The source of this sequence is a female donor with early-stage non-small cell lung cancer. This chain uses TRBV7-9 with TRBJ1-1; D is uncertain. The material sequenced was PBMCs, taken at follow-up. DNA for the CDR3: TGTGCCAGCAGCAAAGGACGGGAGAACACTGAAGCTTTCTTT. Residues: CASSKGRENTEAFF.